Below, 4 T cell receptor beta chains from the same sample are listed, as sequenced in a study of cytomegalovirus exposure and HLA in healthy donors. The PCR made use of 60 Vbeta and 13 Jbeta primers. Produced via immunoSEQ multiplex PCR; TCRdb's table is partial and in-frame only. The data show 210,000 or so clones, around 80% seen once. The sample taken for sequencing was PBMCs. These receptors all stem from a woman in her thirties or forties in good health and CMV-seronegative.

This chain connects TRBV5-6 to TRBJ2-7; tentative D call: TRBD2 (6 bases). This CDR3 contains 15 residues. Germline CDR1 reads SGHDT; CDR2 reads YYEEEE. The V and J ends lost 3 bases and 3 bases respectively, with 16 bases between them. Here the CDR3 DNA reads TGTGCCAGCAGCTCGATCGGGGGAACCCGCTACGAGCAGTACTTC. Its translation: CASSSIGGTRYEQYF.

V and J are TRBV7-9 and TRBJ2-3; possibly TRBD2 for D (7 bases). This CDR3 comprises 14 residues. Germline CDR1 SEHNR, CDR2 FQNEAQ (reference sequence). The germline V and J ends were trimmed by 4 bases and 4 bases, with 12 bases remaining between them. CDR3 nucleotides: TGTGCCAGCAGCTCTGGGGGGGGGCCAGATACGCAGTATTTT. Protein sequence: CASSSGGGPDTQYF.

The chain combines TRBV7-9 with TRBJ2-5, with D unclear. V was clipped by 1 base and J by 5 bases, with 8 bases between them. The CDR3 spans 13 residues. The germline V gene has CDR1 SEHNR and CDR2 FQNEAQ (reference sequence). In DNA form, the CDR3 reads TGTGCCAGCAGCTTAGTAAGCGTGGAGACCCAGTACTTC. Encoded protein: CASSLVSVETQYF.

The V and J genes are TRBV14 and TRBJ2-2, with 8 bases matching TRBD1. The CDR3 extends over 15 amino acids. Germline V gene lookup returns CDR1 SGHDN and CDR2 FVKESK. Trimming removed 5 bases from V and 6 bases from J; junction bases left unmatched: 8. CDR3 loop: CASSNPTGAPGELFF. CDR3 coding DNA: TGTGCCAGCAGCAACCCGACAGGGGCTCCCGGGGAGCTGTTTTTT.